This TCR beta chain was recorded in a study of blood T cells in healthy people across ages. V was clipped by 5 bases and J by 0 bases, with 13 bases between them. The CDR3 contains 15 residues. CDR1 is MNHEY, CDR2 SVGEGT, per germline. Study-wide results and limits: The recorded TCR beta diversity per million T cells decreased in a roughly linear manner with age.

The use of a sample-barcoded 5' primer and a J-beta primer mix characterized a second PCR of roughly 7 to 11 cycles. All samples gave at least 2.5 million CDR3-containing paired-end reads. MiXCR, run by TCRdb on the 5' RACE reads, gives a single entry per CDR3 protein. The repertoire has more than 800,000 distinct CDR3 sequences, about 30% of them found once; the top ten carry approximately 15%. Each donor's blood draw was roughly 10 milliliters of peripheral blood. Total RNA, at least 6 micrograms per sample, was extracted from PBMCs. The count of this clonotype is one. Antigen specificity is unknown.

The chain links TRBV6-2 or TRBV6-3 to TRBJ1-1; no reliable D call. The sequence came from an elderly woman in good health. Material: blood. CDR3 sequence reads: CASSGAPPLNTEAFF. DNA for the CDR3: TGTGCCAGCAGTGGCGCGCCCCCTTTGAACACTGAAGCTTTCTTT.